Described below is a single T cell receptor (beta chain) sequence and its context. Its matching antigen is unknown. Both 60 Vbeta primers and 13 Jbeta primers went into the PCR. Only in-frame clones appear in the TCRdb table, and some are missing; sequencing was by immunoSEQ multiplex PCR. The sample holds roughly 80,000 clones, about 64% seen once. The CDR3 runs to 16 residues. Germline values: CDR1 SGHRS, CDR2 YFSETQ. Germline trimming cut 3 bases from V and 1 base from J; bases unmatched to any gene: 4. These data are taken from a study of cytomegalovirus exposure and HLA in healthy donors. General observations from the study: In a later analysis, across HLA loci, associated TCR counts were highest for DRB1, lowest for HLA-C.

The chain carries TRBV5-1 and TRBJ2-2, with 9 bases aligning to TRBD1. The specimen was PBMCs. The clonotype was recovered from a young man in good health and CMV-seropositive. The CDR3 loop reads CASSSDRGLNTGELFF. CDR3 coding DNA: TGCGCCAGCAGCTCAGACAGGGGGTTGAACACCGGGGAGCTGTTTTTT.